A single sample is the source of the 21 T cell receptor beta chains below, sequenced in a study of metastatic and nonmetastatic thyroid tumors (dated by TCRdb to 2018 to 2021). Before undergoing thyroid surgery, none of the patients had been given any kind of treatment. The receptor library was made with PCR. Sequencing used an Illumina HiSeq 4000. TCRdb reprocessing: public reads trimmed at Q25 with fastp, clones called with MiXCR, in-frame beta chains kept. This sample has 35,000 to 50,000 clones in its table, and approximately 13% of those were observed once. More than 8% of the sample is in the top ten clones. The sequencing input was blood. The origin of the receptors is a female donor with papillary thyroid cancer or a benign thyroid nodule (not recorded which). Some clones in this sample may be carry-over from other donors' samples.

This clone came up many times. This sequence joins TRBV2 and TRBJ2-1; D is unresolved. Germline V gives CDR1 SNHLY, CDR2 FYNNEI. This CDR3 comprises 11 residues. V was clipped by 4 bases and J by 7 bases, with 5 bases between them. Here the CDR3 reads CASSAGNEQFF. CDR3 sequence (DNA): TGTGCCAGCAGTGCCGGGAATGAGCAGTTCTTC.

This clone was detected once. V and J are TRBV11-2 and TRBJ1-2; D remains ambiguous. This CDR3 contains 16 residues. Germline V lookup: CDR1 SGHAT, CDR2 FQNNGV. V lost 3 bases and J 12 bases, leaving 26 bases between the germline ends. In DNA, the CDR3 is TGTGCCAGCAGCTTTGAGGTTGGTACCTGCCTTAAAGGCCACACCTTC. Translated, it gives CASSFEVGTCLKGHTF.

This clone has ten or more counts. The J gene is TRBJ2-3, the V gene TRBV2; 14 bases are shared with TRBD2. The CDR3 extends over 18 amino acids. Germline-derived CDR1 and CDR2 are SNHLY and FYNNEI. Trimming took 3 bases from V and 5 from J; bases not matched to a gene: 10. This CDR3 is CASSERGPGLAGVDTQYF. CDR3 DNA sequence: TGTGCCAGCAGTGAGCGGGGGCCGGGACTAGCGGGAGTAGATACGCAGTATTTT. The full variable domain, rest sourced from reference TRBV2 and TRBJ2-3, is EPEVTQTPSHQVTQMGQEVILRCVPISNHLYFYWYRQILGQKVEFLVSFYNNEISEKSEIFDDQFSVERPDGSNFTLKIRSTKLEDSAMYFCASSERGPGLAGVDTQYFGPGTRLTVL.

This clone was counted ten times or more. J is TRBJ1-1 and V is TRBV6-1; D possibly corresponds to TRBD1 (5 bases). The CDR3 contains 13 residues. V shed 7 bases and J shed 1 base, with 10 bases lying between them. Per germline, CDR1 MNHNS and CDR2 SASEGT. CDR3 in amino acids: CASTERGNTEAFF. CDR3 in DNA: TGTGCCAGCACCGAAAGGGGGAACACTGAAGCTTTCTTT.

This clone was recorded at least ten times. The chain joins TRBV7-6 to TRBJ2-7, with D possibly TRBD2 on 5 matching bases. Trimming removed 1 base from V and 0 bases from J, with 10 bases in between. This CDR3 comprises 15 residues. Germline V gives CDR1 SGHVS, CDR2 FNYEAQ. CDR3 sequence: CASSLGASYSYEQYF. The DNA for the CDR3 is TGTGCCAGCAGCTTAGGGGCTAGCTACTCCTACGAGCAGTACTTC.

This clone has ten or more counts. The chain recombines TRBV6-1 with TRBJ2-2; TRBD1 is a possible D gene (6 bases). CDR3 length: 14 amino acids. V was trimmed by 11 bases and J by 6 bases, leaving 19 bases between them. CDR1 MNHNS and CDR2 SASEGT come from the germline V gene. CDR3 loop: CALRDITKAGELFF. The CDR3 DNA follows: TGTGCCTTGAGGGACATAACGAAAGCCGGGGAGCTGTTTTTT.

Worth noting for this clone: A read error is possible here, since a much larger clone lies one base away. The chain has TRBV11-2 and TRBJ1-1; no firm D call. Germline CDR1 reads SGHAT; CDR2 reads FQNNGV. There are 13 residues in the CDR3. This CDR3 is CARSLGSQSEAFF. DNA of the CDR3: TGTGCCCGCAGCTTAGGTTCCCAGTCTGAAGCTTTCTTT.

This clone was counted many times. This sequence joins TRBV5-1 and TRBJ2-7; D is unresolved. CDR1 SGHRS and CDR2 YFSETQ come from the germline V gene. This CDR3 is built from 13 residues. Trimming removed 0 bases at V and 3 bases at J, with 7 bases between. CDR3: CASSLAWNYEQYF. The CDR3 coding sequence is TGCGCCAGCAGCTTGGCCTGGAACTACGAGCAGTACTTC.

This clone was seen repeatedly, ten times or more. The V and J genes are TRBV12-5 and TRBJ2-1; 7 positions match TRBD2. This CDR3 region has 15 residues. From germline, CDR1 is LGHNT and CDR2 FRNRAP. J lost 0 bases, V lost 7 bases, and 6 bases had no gene match. The DNA of the CDR3 is TGTGCTAGTGTTTGGGGGGGGAGCTCCTACAATGAGCAGTTCTTC. Its protein is CASVWGGSSYNEQFF.

This clone is medium-sized by share. The CDR3 nucleotides read TGTGCCAGCAGCTCCCAAGAGACCCAGTACTTC. This gives the protein CASSSQETQYF. The chain recombines TRBV9 with TRBJ2-5; D not certain. This CDR3 contains 11 residues. The germline V gene encodes CDR1 SGDLS and CDR2 YYNGEE. Trimming removed 4 bases from V and 1 base from J, with 2 bases in between.

This clone was detected ten times or more. J is TRBJ2-2 and V is TRBV19; D unclear. With 3 bases removed from V and 6 bases from J, the gap between germline ends came to 2 bases. The length of the CDR3 is 11 residues. Germline V gene sequence: CDR1 LNHDA, CDR2 SQIVND (reference sequence). The CDR3 sequence is CASSMAGELFF. In DNA, the CDR3 is TGTGCCAGTAGTATGGCCGGGGAGCTGTTTTTT.

This clone was found many times. The chain employs TRBV30 and TRBJ1-5; unclear D gene. The CDR3 has 15 amino acids. V lost 2 bases, J lost 1 base, and 12 bases lay in between. CDR1 is GTSNPN, CDR2 SVGIG, per germline (reference sequence). DNA for the CDR3: TGTGCCTGGAGTCCATGGGGATTGAGCAATCAGCCCCAGCATTTT. It yields the protein CAWSPWGLSNQPQHF.

This clone was counted a few times. One end of the junction is discordant with germline, which a read error may explain. Other DNA sequences within the sample encode an identical CDR3. The genes are TRBV18 and TRBJ1-4, with 9 positions matching TRBD1. Germline V CDR1 and CDR2: KGHSH, LQKENI. This CDR3 is 17 amino acids long. CDR3 loop: CASSPLDRGRTNEKLFF. The CDR3 bases are TGTGCTAGCTCACCACTGGACAGGGGAAGAACTAATGAAAAACTGTTTTTT.

This clone was picked up many times. The chain is built from TRBV28 and TRBJ1-4; D ambiguous. CDR3 length: 12 amino acids. The germline CDR1 and CDR2 sequences are MDHEN and SYDVKM. Trimming removed 7 bases at V and 8 bases at J, with 11 bases between. The CDR3 bases are TGTGCCAGCATGCCCAGGAGAGAAAAACTGTTTTTT. This translates into CASMPRREKLFF. Full variable domain (rest looked up from reference TRBV28 and TRBJ1-4): DVKVTQSSRYLVKRTGEKVFLECVQDMDHENMFWYRQDPGLGLRLIYFSYDVKMKEKGDIPEGYSVSREKKERFSLILESASTNQTSMYLCASMPRREKLFFGSGTQLSVL.

This clone showed up many times. The V and J genes are TRBV28 and TRBJ1-1; unclear D gene. Germline V gene lookup returns CDR1 MDHEN and CDR2 SYDVKM. The CDR3 is made up of 13 amino acids. V lost 2 bases, J lost 1 base, and 5 bases lay in between. The CDR3 region is CASSLNRNTEAFF. The CDR3, as DNA: TGTGCCAGCAGTTTAAATCGGAACACTGAAGCTTTCTTT.

The V gene is TRBV6-1, the J gene TRBJ1-3; 7 bases align to TRBD1. V shed 7 bases and J 4 bases; nucleotides not matched to a gene: 7. Germline V gene lookup returns CDR1 MNHNS and CDR2 SASEGT. This CDR3 is built from 14 residues. CDR3 nucleotides: TGTGCCAGCACAGGGGGAGCGTGCGGAAACACCATATATTTT. Translated, it gives CASTGGACGNTIYF.

As regards this clone: Given a much more abundant clone one base away, this may be a read error. The V call is TRBV2, the J call TRBJ2-7; TRBD2 is a possible D gene (6 bases). Germline CDR1 reads SNHLY; CDR2 reads FYNNEI. CDR3 length equals 12 residues. Written as DNA, the CDR3 is TGTGCCAGCACTGAAGTCGGCGGGGAGCGGTACTTC. Translation: CASTEVGGERYF.

Many counts were recorded for this clone. Other nucleotide sequences in the sample specify the same CDR3. The V gene is TRBV2, the J gene TRBJ2-5, with TRBD2 matching 13 bases. Trimming took 5 bases from V and 1 from J; bases not matched to a gene: 4. In germline, CDR1 is SNHLY, CDR2 FYNNEI. There are 16 residues in the CDR3. CDR3 bases: TGTGCCAGCAGTCGTGGACTAGCGGGAGTCCAAGAGACCCAGTACTTC. It translates to CASSRGLAGVQETQYF.

As regards this clone: The CDR3 end shows no conserved phenylalanine or tryptophan, and so a read error is likely. No DNA is shown, since the ends of the CDR3 on it are uncertain; the CDR3 is the one TCRdb lists. This chain connects TRBV6-1 to TRBJ1-5; whether TRBD1, the table's D call, matches the DNA was not checked. Per germline, CDR1 MNHNS and CDR2 SASEGT. The CDR3 has 15 residues if both end residues are counted. CDR3 in amino acids: CASSPGQGFNQPQQY.

The gene calls are TRBV10-3 and TRBJ2-7, with D perhaps given as TRBD1 or TRBD2 (6 bases each). Germline CDR1 reads ENHRY; CDR2 reads SYGVKD. The CDR3 contains 13 residues. V lost 8 bases, J lost 3 bases, and 14 bases lay in between. The CDR3 DNA follows: TGTGCCATCGCGGGGACATACCTCTACGAGCAGTACTTC. Encoded protein: CAIAGTYLYEQYF.

This clone was observed many times. The chain uses TRBV20-1 and TRBJ1-1; TRBD1 is a possible D gene (5 bases). CDR1 is DFQATT and CDR2 is SNEGSKA in the germline V gene (reference sequence). The CDR3 runs to 16 residues. Trimming cost V 1 base and J 0 bases, with 15 bases left between them. The CDR3, as DNA: TGCAGTGCTAGAGGGGGCTTTCGGGGCTTGAACACTGAAGCTTTCTTT. Translating gives CSARGGFRGLNTEAFF.